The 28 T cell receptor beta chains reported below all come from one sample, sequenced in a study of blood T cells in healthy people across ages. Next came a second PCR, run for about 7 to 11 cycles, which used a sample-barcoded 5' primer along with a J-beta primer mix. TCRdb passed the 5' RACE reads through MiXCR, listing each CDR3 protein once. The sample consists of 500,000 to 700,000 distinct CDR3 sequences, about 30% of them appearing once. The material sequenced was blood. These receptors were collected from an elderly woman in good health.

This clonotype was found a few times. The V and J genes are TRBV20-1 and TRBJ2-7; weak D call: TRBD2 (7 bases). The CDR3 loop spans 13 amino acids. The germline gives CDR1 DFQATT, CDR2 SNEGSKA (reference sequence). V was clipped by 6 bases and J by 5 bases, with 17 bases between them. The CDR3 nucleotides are TGCAGTGCCGGGGGGCCCGACGAAGACGAGCAGTACTTC. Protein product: CSAGGPDEDEQYF.

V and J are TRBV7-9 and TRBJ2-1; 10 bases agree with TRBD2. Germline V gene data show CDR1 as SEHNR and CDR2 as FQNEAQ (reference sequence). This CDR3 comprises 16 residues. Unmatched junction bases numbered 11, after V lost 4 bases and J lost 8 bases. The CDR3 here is CASSSTSGAVFDEQFF. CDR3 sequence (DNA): TGTGCCAGCAGCTCAACTAGCGGGGCTGTCTTTGATGAGCAGTTCTTC.

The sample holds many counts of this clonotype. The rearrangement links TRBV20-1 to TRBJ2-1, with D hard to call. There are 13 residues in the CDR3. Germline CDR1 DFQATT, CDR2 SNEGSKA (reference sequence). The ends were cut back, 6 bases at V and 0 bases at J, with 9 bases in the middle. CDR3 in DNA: TGCAGTGCCTCTAAGAGCTCCTACAATGAGCAGTTCTTC. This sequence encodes CSASKSSYNEQFF.

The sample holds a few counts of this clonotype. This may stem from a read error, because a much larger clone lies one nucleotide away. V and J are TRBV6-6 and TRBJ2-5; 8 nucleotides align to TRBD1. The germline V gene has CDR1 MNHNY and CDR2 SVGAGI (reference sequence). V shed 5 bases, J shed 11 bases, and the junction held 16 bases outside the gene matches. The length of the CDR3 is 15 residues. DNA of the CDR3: TGTGCCAGCAGTCAGACAGGGGTAGGGTTCAATGAGCAGTACTTC. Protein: CASSQTGVGFNEQYF.

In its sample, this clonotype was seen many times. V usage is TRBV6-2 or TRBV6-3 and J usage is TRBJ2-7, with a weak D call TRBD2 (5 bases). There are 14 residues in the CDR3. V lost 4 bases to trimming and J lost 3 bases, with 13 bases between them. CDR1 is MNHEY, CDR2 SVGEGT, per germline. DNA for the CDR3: TGTGCCAGCAGTTTTCCCGGGATGCGCTACGAGCAGTACTTC. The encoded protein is CASSFPGMRYEQYF.

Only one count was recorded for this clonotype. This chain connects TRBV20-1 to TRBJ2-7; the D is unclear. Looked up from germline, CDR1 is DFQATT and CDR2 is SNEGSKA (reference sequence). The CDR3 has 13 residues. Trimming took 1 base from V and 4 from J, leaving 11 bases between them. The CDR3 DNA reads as TGCAGTGCTAGAGGCAGCCAGGATTACGAGCAGTACTTC. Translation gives CSARGSQDYEQYF.

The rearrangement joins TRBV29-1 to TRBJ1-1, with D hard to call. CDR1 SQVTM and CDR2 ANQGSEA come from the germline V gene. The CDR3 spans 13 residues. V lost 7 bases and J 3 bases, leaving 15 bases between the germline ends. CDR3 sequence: CSAKRAADTEAFF. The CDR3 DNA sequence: TGCAGCGCTAAAAGGGCGGCAGACACTGAAGCTTTCTTT. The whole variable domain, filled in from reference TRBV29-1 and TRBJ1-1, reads SAVISQKPSRDICQRGTSLTIQCQVDSQVTMMFWYRQQPGQSLTLIATANQGSEATYESGFVIDKFPISRPNLTFSTLTVSNMSPEDSSIYLCSAKRAADTEAFFGQGTRLTVV.

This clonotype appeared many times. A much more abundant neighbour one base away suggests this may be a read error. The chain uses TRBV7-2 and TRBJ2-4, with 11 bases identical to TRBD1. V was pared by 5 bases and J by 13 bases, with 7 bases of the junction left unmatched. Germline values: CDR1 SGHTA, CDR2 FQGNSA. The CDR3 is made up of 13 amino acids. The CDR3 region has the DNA TGTGCCAGCAGCAAGGACAGGGGGCAAGAGCAGTACTTC. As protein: CASSKDRGQEQYF. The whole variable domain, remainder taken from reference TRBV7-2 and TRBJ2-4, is GAGVSQSPSNKVTEKGKDVELRCDPISGHTALYWYRQSLGQGLEFLIYFQGNSAPDKSGLPSDRFSAERTGGSVSTLTIQRTQQEDSAVYLCASSKDRGQEQYFGAGTRLSVL.

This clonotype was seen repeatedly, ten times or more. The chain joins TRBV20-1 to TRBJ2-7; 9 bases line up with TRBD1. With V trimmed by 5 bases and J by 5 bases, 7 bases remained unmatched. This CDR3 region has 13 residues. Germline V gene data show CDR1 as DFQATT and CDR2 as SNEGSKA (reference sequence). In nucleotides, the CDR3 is TGCAGTGCTCGCGGGACAGGGTACAACGAGCAGTACTTC. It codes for CSARGTGYNEQYF.

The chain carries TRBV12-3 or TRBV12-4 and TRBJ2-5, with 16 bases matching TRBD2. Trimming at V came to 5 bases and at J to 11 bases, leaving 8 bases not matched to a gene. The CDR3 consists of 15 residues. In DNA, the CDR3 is TGTGCCAGCAGTCCAGGGACTAGCGGGAGGGTTGTGCAGTACTTC. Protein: CASSPGTSGRVVQYF.

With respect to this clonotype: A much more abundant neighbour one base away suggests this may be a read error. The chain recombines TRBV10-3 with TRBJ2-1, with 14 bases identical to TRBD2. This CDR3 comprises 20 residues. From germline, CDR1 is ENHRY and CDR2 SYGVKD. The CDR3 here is CAISQRTSGGQQLFDNGQFF. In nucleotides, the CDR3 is TGTGCCATCAGCCAGAGGACTAGCGGGGGGCAACAACTCTTCGACAATGGGCAGTTCTTC.

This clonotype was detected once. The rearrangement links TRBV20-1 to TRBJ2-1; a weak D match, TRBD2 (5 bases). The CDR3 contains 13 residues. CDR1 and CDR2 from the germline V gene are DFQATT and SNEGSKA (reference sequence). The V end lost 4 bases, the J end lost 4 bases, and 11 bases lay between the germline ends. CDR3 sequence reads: CSATPGEYNEQFF. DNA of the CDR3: TGCAGTGCTACCCCTGGGGAGTACAATGAGCAGTTCTTC.

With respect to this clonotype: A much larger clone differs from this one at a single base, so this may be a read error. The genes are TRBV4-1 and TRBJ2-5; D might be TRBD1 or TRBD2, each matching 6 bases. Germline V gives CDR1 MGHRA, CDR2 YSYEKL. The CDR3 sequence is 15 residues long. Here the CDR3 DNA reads TGCGCCAGCAGCCAAGATCCGGGGGCGTGGGAGACCCAGGACTTC. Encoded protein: CASSQDPGAWETQDF.

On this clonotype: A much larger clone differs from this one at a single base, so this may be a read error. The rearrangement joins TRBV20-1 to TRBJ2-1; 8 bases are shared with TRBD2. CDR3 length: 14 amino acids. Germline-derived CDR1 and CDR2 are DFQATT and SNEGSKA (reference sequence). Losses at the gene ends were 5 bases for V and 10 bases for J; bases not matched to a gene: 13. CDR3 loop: CSAEGLGDGKEQFF. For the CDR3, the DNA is TGCAGTGCTGAGGGACTAGGGGATGGAAAAGAGCAGTTCTTC.

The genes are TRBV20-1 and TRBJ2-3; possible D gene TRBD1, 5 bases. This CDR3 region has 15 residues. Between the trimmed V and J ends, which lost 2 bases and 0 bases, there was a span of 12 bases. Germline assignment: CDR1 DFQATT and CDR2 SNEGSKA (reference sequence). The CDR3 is CSARNRLTSTDTQYF. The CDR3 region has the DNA TGCAGTGCTAGAAACAGGCTCACTAGCACAGATACGCAGTATTTT.

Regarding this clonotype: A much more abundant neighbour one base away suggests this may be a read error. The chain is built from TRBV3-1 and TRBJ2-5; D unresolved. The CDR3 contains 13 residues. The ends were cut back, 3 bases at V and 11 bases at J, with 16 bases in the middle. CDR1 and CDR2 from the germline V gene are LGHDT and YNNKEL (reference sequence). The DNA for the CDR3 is TGTGCCAGCAGCCAGGATCTTAACAATGAGCAGTACTTC. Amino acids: CASSQDLNNEQYF.

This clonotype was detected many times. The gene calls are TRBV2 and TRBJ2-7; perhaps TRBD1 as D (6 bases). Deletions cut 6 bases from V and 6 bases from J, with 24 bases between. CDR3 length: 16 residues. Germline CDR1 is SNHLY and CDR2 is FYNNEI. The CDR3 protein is CASSKYRDPKGGEQYF. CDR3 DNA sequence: TGTGCCAGCAGCAAATACCGGGACCCTAAAGGGGGCGAGCAGTACTTC.

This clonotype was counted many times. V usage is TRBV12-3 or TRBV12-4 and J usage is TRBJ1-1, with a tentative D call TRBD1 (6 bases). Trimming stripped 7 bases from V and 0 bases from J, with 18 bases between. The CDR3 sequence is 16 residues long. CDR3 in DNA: TGTGCCAGCACCACAGTGGGGGGGGCGTTGAACACTGAAGCTTTCTTT. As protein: CASTTVGGALNTEAFF.

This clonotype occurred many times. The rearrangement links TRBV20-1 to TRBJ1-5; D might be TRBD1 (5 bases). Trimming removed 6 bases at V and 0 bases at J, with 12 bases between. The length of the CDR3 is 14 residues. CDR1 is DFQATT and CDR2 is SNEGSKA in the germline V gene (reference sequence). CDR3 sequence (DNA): TGCAGTGCGGAGGACATGTATAGCAATCAGCCCCAGCATTTT. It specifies CSAEDMYSNQPQHF.

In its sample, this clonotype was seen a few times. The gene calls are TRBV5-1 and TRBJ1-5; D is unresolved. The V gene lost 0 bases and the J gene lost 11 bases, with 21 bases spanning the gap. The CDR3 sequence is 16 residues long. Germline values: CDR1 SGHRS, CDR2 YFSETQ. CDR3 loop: CASSLAGAQDLSAQHF. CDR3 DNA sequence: TGCGCCAGCAGCTTGGCCGGAGCGCAGGACCTATCGGCCCAGCATTTT.

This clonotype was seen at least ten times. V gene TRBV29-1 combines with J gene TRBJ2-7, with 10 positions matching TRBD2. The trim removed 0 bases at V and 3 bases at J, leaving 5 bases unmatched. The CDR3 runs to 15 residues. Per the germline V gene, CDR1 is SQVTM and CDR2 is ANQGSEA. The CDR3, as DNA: TGCAGCGTTGAAGATGGGGCTAGCGGGGGCTACGAGCAGTACTTC. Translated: CSVEDGASGGYEQYF.

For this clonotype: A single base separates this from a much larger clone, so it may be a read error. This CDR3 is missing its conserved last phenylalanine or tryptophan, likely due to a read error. The chain's CDR3 is CSAFTGVQEKLFL. The CDR3 region has the DNA TGCAGTGCTTTTACAGGGGTTCAAGAAAAACTGTTTTTG. The chain links TRBV20-1 to TRBJ1-4; 7 nucleotides line up with TRBD1. CDR3 length equals 13 residues. Looked up from germline, CDR1 is DFQATT and CDR2 is SNEGSKA (reference sequence). Unmatched junction bases numbered 8, after V lost 5 bases and J lost 8 bases.

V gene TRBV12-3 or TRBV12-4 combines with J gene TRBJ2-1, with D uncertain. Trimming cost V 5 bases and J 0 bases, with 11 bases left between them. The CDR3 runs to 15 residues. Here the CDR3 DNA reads TGTGCCAGCAGTGTAGTACTGGGCTCCTACAATGAGCAGTTCTTC. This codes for CASSVVLGSYNEQFF.

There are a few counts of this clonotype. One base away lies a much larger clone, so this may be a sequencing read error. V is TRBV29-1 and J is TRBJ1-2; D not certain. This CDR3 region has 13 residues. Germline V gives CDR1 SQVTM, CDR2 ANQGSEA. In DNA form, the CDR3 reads TGCAACGTTGACGAGGACGGACGTAATGGCTACACCTTC. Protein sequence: CNVDEDGRNGYTF.

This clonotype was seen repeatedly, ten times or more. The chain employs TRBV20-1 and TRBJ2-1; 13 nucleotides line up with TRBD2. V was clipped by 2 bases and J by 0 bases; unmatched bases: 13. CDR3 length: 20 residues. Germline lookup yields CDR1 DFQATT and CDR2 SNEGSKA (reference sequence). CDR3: CSARTRRLAGGLSSYNEQFF. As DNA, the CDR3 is TGCAGTGCTAGAACCAGGAGACTAGCGGGGGGCCTTAGCTCCTACAATGAGCAGTTCTTC.

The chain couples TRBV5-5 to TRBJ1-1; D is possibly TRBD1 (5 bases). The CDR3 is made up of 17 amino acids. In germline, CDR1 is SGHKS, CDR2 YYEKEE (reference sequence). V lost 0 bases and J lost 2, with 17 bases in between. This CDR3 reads CASSLEIEGLGNTEAFF. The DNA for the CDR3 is TGTGCCAGCAGCTTGGAAATAGAGGGGCTTGGCAACACTGAAGCTTTCTTT.

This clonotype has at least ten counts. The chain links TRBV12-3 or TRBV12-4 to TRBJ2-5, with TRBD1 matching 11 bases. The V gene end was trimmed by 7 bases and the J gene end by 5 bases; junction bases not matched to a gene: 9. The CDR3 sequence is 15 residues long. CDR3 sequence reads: CASTLDRGLLETQYF. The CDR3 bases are TGTGCCAGCACCCTGGACAGGGGGCTTCTGGAGACCCAGTACTTC.

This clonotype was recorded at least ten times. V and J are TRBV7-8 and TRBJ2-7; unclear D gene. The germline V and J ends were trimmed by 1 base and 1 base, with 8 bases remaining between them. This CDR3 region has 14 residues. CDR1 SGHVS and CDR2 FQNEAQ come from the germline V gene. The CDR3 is CASSLDSSSYEQYF. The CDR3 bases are TGTGCCAGCAGCTTAGACAGTTCGTCCTACGAGCAGTACTTC. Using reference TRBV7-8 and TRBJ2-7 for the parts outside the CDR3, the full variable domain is GAGVSQSPRYKVAKRGQDVALRCDPISGHVSLFWYQQALGQGPEFLTYFQNEAQLDKSGLPSDRFFAERPEGSVSTLKIQRTQQEDSAVYLCASSLDSSSYEQYFGPGTRLTVT.